A selection of T cell receptor beta chains follows, all from one sample in a study of blood T cells in healthy people across ages. TCRdb ran MiXCR on the 5' RACE reads and lists one entry per CDR3 protein. The sample includes about 930,000 distinct CDR3 sequences, just under 30% of them seen just once. These sequences were also reported in another study, on T cells of mothers and their children.

Sequences were obtained from blood. The receptors were gathered from a woman aged 40 to 50 in good health. Each CDR3 is given with its conserved first and last residue. The order of the fields is D gene, V gene, clone size, J gene, CDR3 protein, CDR3 DNA. D genes are given only for firm matches. Clone size appears in some rows only: once, few, many, or a class for an expanded clone.

d_call: TRBD1; v_call: TRBV11-2; clone_size: few; j_call: TRBJ2-5; cdr3_aa: CASSTRQGSWETQYF; cdr3_nt: TGTGCCAGCAGCACGCGACAGGGGAGTTGGGAGACCCAGTACTTC
d_call: TRBD1; v_call: TRBV12-3/TRBV12-4; clone_size: NA; j_call: TRBJ1-2; cdr3_aa: CASSPTGTGVDYGYTF; cdr3_nt: TGTGCCAGCAGTCCTACTGGGACAGGGGTAGACTATGGCTACACCTTC
d_call: NA; v_call: TRBV6-4; clone_size: many; j_call: TRBJ2-1; cdr3_aa: CASSDQSTASSNEQFF; cdr3_nt: TGTGCCAGCAGTGACCAATCCACAGCGTCAAGCAATGAGCAGTTCTTC
d_call: NA; v_call: TRBV9; clone_size: NA; j_call: TRBJ2-5; cdr3_aa: CASSLPEVQETLYF; cdr3_nt: TGTGCCAGCAGCCTTCCTGAAGTCCAAGAGACCCTGTACTTC
d_call: TRBD1; v_call: TRBV6-1; clone_size: NA; j_call: TRBJ2-3; cdr3_aa: CASSSGTGSDTQYF; cdr3_nt: TGTGCCAGCAGTTCCGGGACAGGGTCAGATACGCAGTATTTT
d_call: NA; v_call: TRBV12-3/TRBV12-4; clone_size: few; j_call: TRBJ1-2; cdr3_aa: CASSLRGRADYGYTF; cdr3_nt: TGTGCCAGCAGTTTGCGAGGGAGAGCGGATTATGGCTACACCTTC
d_call: NA; v_call: TRBV4-2; clone_size: once; j_call: TRBJ2-1; cdr3_aa: CASSQDGSHNEQFF; cdr3_nt: TGTGCCAGCAGCCAAGATGGCAGCCACAATGAGCAGTTCTTC
d_call: NA; v_call: TRBV5-6; clone_size: NA; j_call: TRBJ1-3; cdr3_aa: CASSFRQISGNTIYF; cdr3_nt: TGTGCCAGCAGCTTTAGACAGATCTCTGGAAACACCATATATTTT
d_call: TRBD1; v_call: TRBV15; clone_size: few; j_call: TRBJ1-2; cdr3_aa: CATSEPTAGQGYGYTF; cdr3_nt: TGTGCCACCAGCGAGCCAACAGCGGGACAGGGCTATGGCTACACCTTC
d_call: NA; v_call: TRBV7-8; clone_size: few; j_call: TRBJ2-3; cdr3_aa: CASSPDRTSTDPQYF; cdr3_nt: TGTGCCAGCAGCCCGGACAGGACTAGCACAGATCCGCAGTATTTT
d_call: NA; v_call: TRBV29-1; clone_size: NA; j_call: TRBJ2-3; cdr3_aa: CSTALNTDTQYF; cdr3_nt: TGCAGCACGGCCCTTAACACAGATACGCAGTATTTT
d_call: NA; v_call: TRBV29-1; clone_size: many; j_call: TRBJ2-7; cdr3_aa: CSVERSSYEQYF; cdr3_nt: TGCAGCGTTGAGCGCAGCTCCTACGAGCAGTACTTC
d_call: NA; v_call: TRBV12-3/TRBV12-4; clone_size: few; j_call: TRBJ1-1; cdr3_aa: CASSLTGDNTEAFF; cdr3_nt: TGTGCCAGCAGTCTCACAGGAGACAACACTGAAGCTTTCTTT
d_call: NA; v_call: TRBV7-2; clone_size: few; j_call: TRBJ2-1; cdr3_aa: CASSLVQGRGEQFF; cdr3_nt: TGTGCCAGCAGCTTAGTTCAGGGACGTGGTGAGCAGTTCTTC
d_call: TRBD1; v_call: TRBV27; clone_size: NA; j_call: TRBJ1-2; cdr3_aa: CASSATRLQGNGYTF; cdr3_nt: TGTGCCAGCAGTGCCACCAGGTTACAGGGGAATGGCTACACCTTC
d_call: NA; v_call: TRBV20-1; clone_size: NA; j_call: TRBJ1-2; cdr3_aa: CSAEQTSYGYTF; cdr3_nt: TGCAGTGCTGAACAGACTAGCTATGGCTACACCTTC
d_call: NA; v_call: TRBV24-1; clone_size: NA; j_call: TRBJ2-6; cdr3_aa: CATSDRRVSGANVLTF; cdr3_nt: TGTGCCACCAGTGACCGACGGGTCTCTGGGGCCAACGTCCTGACTTTC
d_call: NA; v_call: TRBV20-1; clone_size: NA; j_call: TRBJ1-2; cdr3_aa: CSARKTRSGYTF; cdr3_nt: TGCAGTGCTAGGAAGACACGGAGTGGCTACACCTTC
d_call: TRBD1; v_call: TRBV6-4; clone_size: NA; j_call: TRBJ1-2; cdr3_aa: CASRADPGTGRYGYTF; cdr3_nt: TGTGCCAGCAGGGCAGATCCAGGGACAGGGCGTTATGGCTACACCTTC
d_call: TRBD1; v_call: TRBV20-1; clone_size: NA; j_call: TRBJ2-4; cdr3_aa: CSASPSGTGGNIQYF; cdr3_nt: TGCAGTGCTAGTCCATCCGGGACAGGGGGAAACATTCAGTACTTC
d_call: TRBD1; v_call: TRBV7-2; clone_size: many; j_call: TRBJ2-5; cdr3_aa: CASSADRVGETQYF; cdr3_nt: TGTGCCAGCAGCGCGGACAGGGTGGGGGAGACCCAGTACTTC
d_call: NA; v_call: TRBV25-1; clone_size: few; j_call: TRBJ1-2; cdr3_aa: CASSDPTAGAFYGYTF; cdr3_nt: TGTGCCAGCAGTGATCCTACTGCGGGGGCGTTCTATGGCTACACCTTC
d_call: NA; v_call: TRBV3-1; clone_size: few; j_call: TRBJ2-7; cdr3_aa: CASSQNRIGRYEQYF; cdr3_nt: TGTGCCAGCAGCCAAAATCGTATAGGGCGCTACGAGCAGTACTTC
d_call: TRBD1; v_call: TRBV7-8; clone_size: NA; j_call: TRBJ2-1; cdr3_aa: CASRPGTGRGETQFF; cdr3_nt: TGTGCCAGCAGACCTGGGACAGGGAGGGGAGAGACCCAGTTCTTC
d_call: NA; v_call: TRBV20-1; clone_size: few; j_call: TRBJ1-2; cdr3_aa: CSARAGWIGGYGYTF; cdr3_nt: TGCAGTGCTAGAGCCGGATGGATAGGGGGCTATGGCTACACCTTC
d_call: TRBD1; v_call: TRBV9; clone_size: NA; j_call: TRBJ1-1; cdr3_aa: CASSVAPRTGGTEAFF; cdr3_nt: TGTGCCAGCAGCGTAGCTCCCCGGACAGGGGGGACTGAAGCTTTCTTT
d_call: NA; v_call: TRBV14; clone_size: many; j_call: TRBJ2-7; cdr3_aa: CASSPEQLYEQYF; cdr3_nt: TGTGCCAGCAGCCCAGAGCAGCTATACGAGCAGTACTTC
d_call: NA; v_call: TRBV2; clone_size: NA; j_call: TRBJ2-4; cdr3_aa: CASSDRTGNGNIQYF; cdr3_nt: TGTGCCAGCAGTGATAGAACAGGGAATGGAAACATTCAGTACTTC